This section outlines one TCR beta chain sequence together with its context. The antigen remains undetermined. This sample stems from a study of blood T cells in healthy people across ages. Primers used in a second PCR of roughly 7 to 12 cycles were a sample-barcoded 5' primer and a J-beta primer mix. TCRdb reprocessed the 5' RACE reads via MiXCR and lists one record per CDR3 protein. The sample includes about 780,000 distinct CDR3 sequences, about a quarter seen only once; the top ten take around 3%. Overall study findings and caveats: Underestimates were what the diversity estimates from one million T cells were considered to be.

These same records also appear under a second study, on T cells of mothers and their children. From that second work: For each mother, over 9.5 million TCR beta CDR3 reads were obtained, and for each child, a few million. Comparable shaping of TCR recombination output by thymic selection was observed in related and unrelated pairs. Versus unrelated pairs, overlap was slightly higher in related mother-child pairs, without reaching significance.

Source material: blood. The sequence was collected from a boy aged 10-17 years in good health.

The CDR3 sequence is CASSPERRETQYF. CDR3 DNA: TGTGCCAGCAGCCCGGAACGGCGGGAGACCCAGTACTTC. This chain links TRBV7-3 with TRBJ2-1; D gene unclear. TRBJ2-5 explains the end of the DNA better; the J call may be wrong. The germline V gene encodes CDR1 SGHTA and CDR2 FQGTGA. The length of the CDR3 is 13 residues.